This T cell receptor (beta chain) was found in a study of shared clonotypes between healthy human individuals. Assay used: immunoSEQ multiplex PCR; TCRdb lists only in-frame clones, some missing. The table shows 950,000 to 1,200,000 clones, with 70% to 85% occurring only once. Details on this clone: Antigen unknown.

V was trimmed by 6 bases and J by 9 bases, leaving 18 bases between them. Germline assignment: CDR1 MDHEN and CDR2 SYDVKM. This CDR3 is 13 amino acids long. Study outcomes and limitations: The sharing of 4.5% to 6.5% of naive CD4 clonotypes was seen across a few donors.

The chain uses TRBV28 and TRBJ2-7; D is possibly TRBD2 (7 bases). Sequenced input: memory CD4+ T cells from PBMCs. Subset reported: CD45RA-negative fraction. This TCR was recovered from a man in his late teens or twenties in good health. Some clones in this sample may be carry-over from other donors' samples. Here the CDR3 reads CASRAGHISGQYF. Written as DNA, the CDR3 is TGTGCCAGCAGAGCGGGACACATTTCGGGGCAGTACTTC.